Following are 7 T cell receptor beta chains from one sample sequenced in a study of cytomegalovirus exposure and HLA in healthy donors. The PCR contained 60 Vbeta and 13 Jbeta primers. Using immunoSEQ multiplex PCR, the repertoire was profiled, and TCRdb retains in-frame clones only, with some absent. The table shows about 82,000 clones, with more than 60% occurring only once. The material sequenced was PBMCs. These TCRs come from a human donor in good health.

This rearrangement joins TRBV5-3 to TRBJ1-6; D perhaps matches TRBD1 (6 bases). TRBV5-3 is an ORF, and what it does is uncertain. V lost 4 bases and J 0 bases, leaving 17 bases between the germline ends. This CDR3 region has 18 residues. In DNA, the CDR3 is TGTGCCAGAAGCAACCACGGACAGAACGGCTCCTATAATTCACCCCTCCACTTT. Its protein product is CARSNHGQNGSYNSPLHF.

This clone was picked up a small number of times. The chain carries TRBV6-4 and TRBJ2-2; TRBD2 aligns across 7 bases. V lost 4 bases, J lost 4 bases, and 0 bases stayed unmatched. In germline, CDR1 is MRHNA, CDR2 SNTAGT. This CDR3 is built from 13 residues. The CDR3 bases are TGTGCCAGCAGTGGGACTAGCACCGGGGAGCTGTTTTTT. Its translation is CASSGTSTGELFF.

The rearrangement joins TRBV2 to TRBJ2-5; TRBD2 matches at 8 bases. The CDR3 is 16 residues long. The V gene's germline CDR1 is SNHLY and CDR2 FYNNEI. V gave up 6 bases and J gave up 2 bases; unmatched junction bases: 11. CDR3 sequence reads: CASSGGGSGAQETQYF. The CDR3 region has the DNA TGTGCCAGCAGCGGGGGAGGTAGCGGGGCTCAAGAGACCCAGTACTTC.

The V gene is TRBV7-2, the J gene TRBJ1-1; D remains ambiguous. Looked up from germline, CDR1 is SGHTA and CDR2 is FQGNSA. The CDR3 extends over 15 amino acids. Trimming took off 1 base at V and 2 bases at J, with 11 bases between the two ends. The CDR3 loop reads CASSLGPELNTEAFF. The DNA for the CDR3 is TGTGCCAGCAGCTTAGGACCCGAACTAAACACTGAAGCTTTCTTT.

The chain joins TRBV19 to TRBJ2-2; 11 bases fit TRBD2. The CDR3 contains 20 residues. With V trimmed by 5 bases and J by 2 bases, 16 bases remained unmatched. Germline lookup yields CDR1 LNHDA and CDR2 SQIVND (reference sequence). The CDR3 nucleotides read TGTGCCAGTAGTCTGACCTTGGGCCTAGCGGGGGGTAAAAACACCGGGGAGCTGTTTTTT. Protein product: CASSLTLGLAGGKNTGELFF. The full variable domain, with the rest looked up from reference TRBV19 and TRBJ2-2, is DGGITQSPKYLFRKEGQNVTLSCEQNLNHDAMYWYRQDPGQGLRLIYYSQIVNDFQKGDIAEGYSVSREKKESFPLTVTSAQKNPTAFYLCASSLTLGLAGGKNTGELFFGEGSRLTVL.

The chain combines TRBV5-4 with TRBJ1-2; the match to TRBD1 covers 10 bases. The CDR3 runs 15 residues. Unmatched junction bases numbered 9, after V lost 2 bases and J lost 8 bases. Germline V CDR1 and CDR2: SGHNT, YYREEE (reference sequence). DNA for the CDR3: TGTGCCAGCAGCTTCTGGACAGGGGGAGGGGAAGGCTACACCTTC. Translated, it gives CASSFWTGGGEGYTF.

The table lists this clone with a count of one. V gene TRBV11-2 combines with J gene TRBJ2-5, with D possibly matching TRBD1 (6 bases). Germline V lookup: CDR1 SGHAT, CDR2 FQNNGV. CDR3 length equals 11 residues. V was cut by 5 bases and J by 5 bases, with 6 bases left in between. The CDR3 region has the DNA TGTGCCAGCAGCACAGGGGAGACCCAGTACTTC. Protein sequence: CASSTGETQYF. Full variable domain (outside the CDR3, taken from reference TRBV11-2 and TRBJ2-5): EAGVAQSPRYKIIEKRQSVAFWCNPISGHATLYWYQQILGQGPKLLIQFQNNGVVDDSQLPKDRFSAERLKGVDSTLKIQPAKLEDSAVYLCASSTGETQYFGPGTRLLVL.